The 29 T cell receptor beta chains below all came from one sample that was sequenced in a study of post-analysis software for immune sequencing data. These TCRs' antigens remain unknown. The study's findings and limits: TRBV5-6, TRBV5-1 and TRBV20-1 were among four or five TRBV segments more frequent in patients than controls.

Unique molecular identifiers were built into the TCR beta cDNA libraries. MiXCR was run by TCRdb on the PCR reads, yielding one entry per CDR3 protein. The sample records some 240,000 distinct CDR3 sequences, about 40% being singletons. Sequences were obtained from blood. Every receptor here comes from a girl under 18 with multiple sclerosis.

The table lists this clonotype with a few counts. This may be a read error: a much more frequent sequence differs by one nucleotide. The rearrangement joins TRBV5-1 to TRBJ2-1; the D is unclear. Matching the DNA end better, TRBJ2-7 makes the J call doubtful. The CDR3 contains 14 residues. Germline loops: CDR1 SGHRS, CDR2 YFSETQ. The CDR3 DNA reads TGCGCCAGCAGCCCCGACGGTTCCTACAATGAGCAGTACTTC. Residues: CASSPDGSYNEQYF.

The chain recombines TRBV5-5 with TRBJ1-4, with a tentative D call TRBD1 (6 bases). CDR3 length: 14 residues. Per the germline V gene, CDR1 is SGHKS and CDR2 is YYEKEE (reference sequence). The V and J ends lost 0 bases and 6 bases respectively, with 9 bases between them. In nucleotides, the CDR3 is TGTGCCAGCAGCTTGGGGGGGCAGGATGAAAAACTGTTTTTT. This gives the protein CASSLGGQDEKLFF.

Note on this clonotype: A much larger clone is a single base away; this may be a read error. CDR3 in DNA: TGTGCCACCAGTGATAGGGGCAGGGGAGACTCTGGGGCCAACGTCCTGACTTTC. This sequence encodes CATSDRGRGDSGANVLTF. This chain links TRBV24-1 with TRBJ2-6; tentative D call: TRBD1 (6 bases). Trimming took off 3 bases at V and 0 bases at J, with 14 bases between the two ends. The germline V gene encodes CDR1 KGHDR and CDR2 SFDVKD. The CDR3 is 18 amino acids.

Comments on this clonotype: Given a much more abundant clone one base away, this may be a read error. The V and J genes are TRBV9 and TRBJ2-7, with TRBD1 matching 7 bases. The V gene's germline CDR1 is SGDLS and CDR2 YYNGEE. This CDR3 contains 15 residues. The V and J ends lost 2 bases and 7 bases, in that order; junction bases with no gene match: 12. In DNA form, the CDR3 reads TGTGCCAGCAGCGTCGACAGGGCGACTTACAATGAGCAGTACTTC. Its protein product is CASSVDRATYNEQYF.

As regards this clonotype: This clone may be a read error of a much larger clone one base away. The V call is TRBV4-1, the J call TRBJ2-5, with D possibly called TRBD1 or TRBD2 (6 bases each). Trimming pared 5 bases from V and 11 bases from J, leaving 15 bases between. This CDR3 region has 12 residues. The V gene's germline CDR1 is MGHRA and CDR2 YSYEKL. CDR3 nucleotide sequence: TGCGCCAGCAGCAAGGGGGGAAGTGAGCAGTACTTC. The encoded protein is CASSKGGSEQYF.

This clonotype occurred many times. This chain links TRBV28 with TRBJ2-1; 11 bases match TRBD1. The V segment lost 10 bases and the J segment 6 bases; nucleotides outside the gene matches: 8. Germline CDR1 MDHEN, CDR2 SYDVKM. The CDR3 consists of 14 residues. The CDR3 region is CAITDRGRINEQFF. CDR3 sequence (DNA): TGTGCCATTACGGACAGGGGGCGCATCAATGAGCAGTTCTTC.

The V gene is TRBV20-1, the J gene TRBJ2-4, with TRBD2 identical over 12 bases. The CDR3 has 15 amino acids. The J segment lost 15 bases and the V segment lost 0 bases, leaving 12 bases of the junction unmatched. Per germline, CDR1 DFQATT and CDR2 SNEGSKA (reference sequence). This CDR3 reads CSARDGSLTSGSAYF. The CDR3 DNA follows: TGCAGTGCTAGAGATGGGAGCCTGACTAGCGGGAGTGCGTACTTC.

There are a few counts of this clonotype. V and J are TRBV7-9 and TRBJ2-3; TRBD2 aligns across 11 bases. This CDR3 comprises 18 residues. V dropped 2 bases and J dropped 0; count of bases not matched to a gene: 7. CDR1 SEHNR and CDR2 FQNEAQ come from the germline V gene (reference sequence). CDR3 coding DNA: TGTGCCAGCAGCTTACCTGGGACTAGCGGCGCTAGCACAGATACGCAGTATTTT. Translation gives CASSLPGTSGASTDTQYF.

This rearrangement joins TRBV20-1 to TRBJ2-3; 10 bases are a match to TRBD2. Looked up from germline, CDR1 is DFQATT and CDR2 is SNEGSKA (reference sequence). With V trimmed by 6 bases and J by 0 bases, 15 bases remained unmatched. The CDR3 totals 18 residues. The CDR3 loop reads CSANLGLQRGGSTDTQYF. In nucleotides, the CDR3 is TGCAGTGCAAACCTGGGATTACAGCGGGGGGGTAGCACAGATACGCAGTATTTT.

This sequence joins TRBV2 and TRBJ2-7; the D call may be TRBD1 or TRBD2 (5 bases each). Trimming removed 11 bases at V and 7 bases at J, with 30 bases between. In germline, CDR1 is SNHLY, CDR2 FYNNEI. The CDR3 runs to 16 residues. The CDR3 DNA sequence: TGTGCCCGAGCTAGGGGACCCGTTGGCAACGCCAATGAGCAGTACTTC. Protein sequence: CARARGPVGNANEQYF.

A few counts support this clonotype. CDR3 sequence reads: CASGLAGNEQFF. CDR3 DNA: TGTGCCAGCGGGCTAGCGGGCAATGAGCAGTTCTTC. The V and J genes are TRBV9 and TRBJ2-1; 8 bases align to TRBD2. J lost 6 bases, V lost 7 bases, and 3 bases had no gene match. Germline V gene sequence: CDR1 SGDLS, CDR2 YYNGEE. This CDR3 region has 12 residues.

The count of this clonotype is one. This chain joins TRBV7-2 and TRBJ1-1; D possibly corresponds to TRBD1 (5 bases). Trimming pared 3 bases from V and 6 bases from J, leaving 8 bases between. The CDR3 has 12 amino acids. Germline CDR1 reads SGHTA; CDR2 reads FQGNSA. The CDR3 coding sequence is TGTGCCAGCAGCTTGGGGCGGTCTGAAGCTTTCTTT. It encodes CASSLGRSEAFF.

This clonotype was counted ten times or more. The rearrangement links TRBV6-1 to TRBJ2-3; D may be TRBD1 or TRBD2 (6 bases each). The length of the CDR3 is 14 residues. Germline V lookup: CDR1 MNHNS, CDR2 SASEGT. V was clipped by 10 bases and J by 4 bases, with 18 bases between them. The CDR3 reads CATSRGGAADTQYF. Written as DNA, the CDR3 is TGTGCCACCTCCAGGGGCGGGGCTGCAGATACGCAGTATTTT.

CDR3 nucleotide sequence: TGCGCCAGCAGTCGAGTAAGCGGGGAGCTGTTTTTT. It yields the protein CASSRVSGELFF. The chain links TRBV5-1 to TRBJ2-2; no reliable D call. V gave up 5 bases and J gave up 7 bases, with 9 bases separating them. The length of the CDR3 is 12 residues. Germline V CDR1 and CDR2: SGHRS, YFSETQ.

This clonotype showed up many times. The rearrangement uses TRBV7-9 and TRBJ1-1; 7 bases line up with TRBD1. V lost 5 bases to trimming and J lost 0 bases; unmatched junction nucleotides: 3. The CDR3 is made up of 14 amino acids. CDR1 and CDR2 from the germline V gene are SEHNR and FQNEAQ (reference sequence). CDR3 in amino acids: CASSRQGLNTEAFF. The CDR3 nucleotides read TGTGCCAGCAGCAGACAGGGATTGAACACTGAAGCTTTCTTT.

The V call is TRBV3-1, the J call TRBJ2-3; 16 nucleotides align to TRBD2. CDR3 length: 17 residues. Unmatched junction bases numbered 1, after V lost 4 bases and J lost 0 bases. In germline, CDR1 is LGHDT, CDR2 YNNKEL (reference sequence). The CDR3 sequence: CASSRGLAGGSTDTQYF. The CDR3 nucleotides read TGTGCCAGCAGCCGGGGACTAGCGGGAGGGAGCACAGATACGCAGTATTTT.

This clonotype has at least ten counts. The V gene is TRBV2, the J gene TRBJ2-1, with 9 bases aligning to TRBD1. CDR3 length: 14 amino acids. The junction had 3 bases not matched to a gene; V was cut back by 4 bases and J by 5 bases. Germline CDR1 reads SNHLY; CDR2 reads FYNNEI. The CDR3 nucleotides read TGTGCCAGCAGTGGGGACAGGGTACACAATGAGCAGTTCTTC. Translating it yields CASSGDRVHNEQFF. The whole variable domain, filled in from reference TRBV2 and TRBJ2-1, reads EPEVTQTPSHQVTQMGQEVILRCVPISNHLYFYWYRQILGQKVEFLVSFYNNEISEKSEIFDDQFSVERPDGSNFTLKIRSTKLEDSAMYFCASSGDRVHNEQFFGPGTRLTVL.

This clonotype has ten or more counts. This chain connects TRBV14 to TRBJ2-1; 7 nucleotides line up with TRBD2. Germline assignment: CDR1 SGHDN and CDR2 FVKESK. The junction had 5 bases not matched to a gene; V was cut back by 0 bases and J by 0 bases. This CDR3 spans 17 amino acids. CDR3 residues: CASSQDGGRASYNEQFF. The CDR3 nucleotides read TGTGCCAGCAGCCAAGATGGGGGGAGGGCCTCCTACAATGAGCAGTTCTTC. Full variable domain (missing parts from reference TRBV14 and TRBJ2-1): EAGVTQFPSHSVIEKGQTVTLRCDPISGHDNLYWYRRVMGKEIKFLLHFVKESKQDESGMPNNRFLAERTGGTYSTLKVQPAELEDSGVYFCASSQDGGRASYNEQFFGPGTRLTVL.

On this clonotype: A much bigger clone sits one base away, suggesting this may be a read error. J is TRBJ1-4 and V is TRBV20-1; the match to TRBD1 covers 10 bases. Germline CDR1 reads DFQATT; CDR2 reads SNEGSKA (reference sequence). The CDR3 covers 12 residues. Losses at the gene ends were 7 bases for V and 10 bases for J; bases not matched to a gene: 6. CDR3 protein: CSGTGGDGKLFF. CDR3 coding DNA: TGCAGTGGGACAGGGGGGGATGGAAAACTGTTTTTT.

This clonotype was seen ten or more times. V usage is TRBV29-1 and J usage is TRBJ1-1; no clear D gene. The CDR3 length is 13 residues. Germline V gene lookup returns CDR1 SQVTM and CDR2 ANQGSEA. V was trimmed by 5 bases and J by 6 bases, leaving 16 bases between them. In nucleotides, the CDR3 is TGCAGCGTTAAAGGTAGAACGAATTCTGAAGCTTTCTTT. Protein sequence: CSVKGRTNSEAFF.

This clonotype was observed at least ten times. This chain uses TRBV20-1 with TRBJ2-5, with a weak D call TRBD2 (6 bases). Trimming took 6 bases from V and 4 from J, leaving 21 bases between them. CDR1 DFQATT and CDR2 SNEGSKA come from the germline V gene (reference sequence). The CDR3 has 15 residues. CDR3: CSATSYLTATETQYF. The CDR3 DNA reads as TGCAGTGCCACTAGCTACCTGACAGCGACAGAGACCCAGTACTTC.

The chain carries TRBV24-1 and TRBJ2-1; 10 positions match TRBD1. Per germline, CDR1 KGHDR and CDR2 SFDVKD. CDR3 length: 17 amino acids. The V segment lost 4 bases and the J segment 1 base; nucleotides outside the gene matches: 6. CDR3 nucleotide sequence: TGTGCCACCAGTGACCTTGGGACAGGGGAATCCTACAATGAGCAGTTCTTC. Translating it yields CATSDLGTGESYNEQFF.

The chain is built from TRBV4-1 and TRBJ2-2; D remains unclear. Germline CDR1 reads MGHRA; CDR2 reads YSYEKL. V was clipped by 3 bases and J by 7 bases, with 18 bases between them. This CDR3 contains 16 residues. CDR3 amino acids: CASSHNQRRFNGELFF. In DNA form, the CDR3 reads TGCGCCAGCAGCCATAACCAACGGCGCTTCAACGGGGAGCTGTTTTTT.

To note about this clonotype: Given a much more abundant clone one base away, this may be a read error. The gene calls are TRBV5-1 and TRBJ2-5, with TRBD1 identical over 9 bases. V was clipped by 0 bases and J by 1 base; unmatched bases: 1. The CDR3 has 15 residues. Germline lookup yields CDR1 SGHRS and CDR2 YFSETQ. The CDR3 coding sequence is TGCGCCAGCAGCTTGGAGGGACAGGGCCAAGAGACCCAGTACTTC. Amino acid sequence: CASSLEGQGQETQYF.

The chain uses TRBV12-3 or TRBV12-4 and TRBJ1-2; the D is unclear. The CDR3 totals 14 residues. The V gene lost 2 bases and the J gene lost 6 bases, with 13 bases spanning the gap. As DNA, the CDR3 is TGTGCCAGCAGTTTAAGCGGGCGCGTAGATGGCTACACCTTC. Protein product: CASSLSGRVDGYTF.

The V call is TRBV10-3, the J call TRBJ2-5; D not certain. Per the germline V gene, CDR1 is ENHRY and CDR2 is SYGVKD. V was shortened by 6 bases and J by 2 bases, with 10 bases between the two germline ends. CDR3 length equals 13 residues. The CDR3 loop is CAIRGFGQETQYF. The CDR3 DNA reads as TGTGCCATCAGGGGATTCGGGCAAGAGACCCAGTACTTC.

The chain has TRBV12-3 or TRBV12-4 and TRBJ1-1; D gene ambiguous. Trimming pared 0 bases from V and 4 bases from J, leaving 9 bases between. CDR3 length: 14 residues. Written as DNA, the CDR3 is TGTGCCAGCAGTTTAGCAGCTGTGGGCACTGAAGCTTTCTTT. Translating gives CASSLAAVGTEAFF.

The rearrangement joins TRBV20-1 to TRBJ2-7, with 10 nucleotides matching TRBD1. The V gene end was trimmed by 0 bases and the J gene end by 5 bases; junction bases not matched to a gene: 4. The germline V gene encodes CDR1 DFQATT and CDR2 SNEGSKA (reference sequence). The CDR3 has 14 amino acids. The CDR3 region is CSARERDRGDEQYF. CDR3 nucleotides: TGCAGTGCTAGAGAGCGGGACAGGGGCGACGAGCAGTACTTC.

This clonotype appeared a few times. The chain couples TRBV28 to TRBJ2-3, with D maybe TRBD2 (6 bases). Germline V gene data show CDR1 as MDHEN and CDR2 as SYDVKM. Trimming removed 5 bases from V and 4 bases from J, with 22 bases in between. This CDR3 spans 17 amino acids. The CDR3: CASSLPLRGLGADTQYF. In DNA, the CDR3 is TGTGCCAGCAGTCTCCCCTTGAGGGGACTTGGCGCAGATACGCAGTATTTT.